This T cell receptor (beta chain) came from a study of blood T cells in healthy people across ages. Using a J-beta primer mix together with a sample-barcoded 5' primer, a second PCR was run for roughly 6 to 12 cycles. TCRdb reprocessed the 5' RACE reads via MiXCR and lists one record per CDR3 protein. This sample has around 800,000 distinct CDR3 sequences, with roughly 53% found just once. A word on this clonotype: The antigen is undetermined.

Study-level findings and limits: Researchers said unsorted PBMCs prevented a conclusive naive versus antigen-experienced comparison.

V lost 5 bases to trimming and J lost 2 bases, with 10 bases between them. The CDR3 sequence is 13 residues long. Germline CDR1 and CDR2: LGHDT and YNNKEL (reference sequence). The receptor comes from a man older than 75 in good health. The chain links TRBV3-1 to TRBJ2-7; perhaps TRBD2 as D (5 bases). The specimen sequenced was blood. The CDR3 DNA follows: TGTGCCAGCAGCGCACGGACTCCCTACGAGCAGTACTTC. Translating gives CASSARTPYEQYF.